Below are 26 T cell receptor beta chains sequenced from a single sample in a study of shared clonotypes between healthy human individuals. Using immunoSEQ multiplex PCR, the repertoire was profiled, and TCRdb retains in-frame clones only, with some absent. The sample records roughly 1,500,000 clones, 95% to 99% being singletons. Sequencing input: naive CD4+ T cells sorted from blood. This sample's subset: CD45RA+ positively selected. All receptors derive from a man aged 25 to 40 in good health.

This clone was counted a single time. The V and J genes are TRBV6-6 and TRBJ1-1, with D perhaps matching TRBD1 (6 bases). The length of the CDR3 is 12 residues. Trimming cost V 4 bases and J 8 bases, with 11 bases left between them. CDR1 is MNHNY and CDR2 is SVGAGI in the germline V gene (reference sequence). In DNA, the CDR3 is TGTGCCAGCAGTTCCGGGACAAAAGAAGCTTTCTTT. It codes for CASSSGTKEAFF.

This rearrangement joins TRBV5-1 to TRBJ2-3; 9 bases align to TRBD2. Germline CDR1 reads SGHRS; CDR2 reads YFSETQ. The CDR3 loop spans 16 amino acids. Trimming cost V 0 bases and J 3 bases; bases outside gene matches: 5. The CDR3 here is CASSLGASGTTDTQYF. The CDR3, as DNA: TGCGCCAGCAGCTTGGGGGCTAGCGGGACTACAGATACGCAGTATTTT.

The V call is TRBV29-1, the J call TRBJ2-7; TRBD2 might be the D (5 bases). The germline CDR1 and CDR2 sequences are SQVTM and ANQGSEA. The CDR3 has 13 residues. Trimming took off 4 bases at V and 0 bases at J, with 10 bases between the two ends. In DNA form, the CDR3 reads TGCAGCGTTGTCTGGAGGTCCTCCTACGAGCAGTACTTC. This sequence encodes CSVVWRSSYEQYF.

This clone was found once. The rearrangement uses TRBV20-1 and TRBJ2-4; D may be TRBD2 (5 bases). Trimming removed 7 bases from V and 8 bases from J, with 12 bases in between. This CDR3 has 11 residues. Germline lookup yields CDR1 DFQATT and CDR2 SNEGSKA (reference sequence). CDR3 DNA sequence: TGCAGTGGGACTTCAACTGACATTCAGTACTTC. Residues: CSGTSTDIQYF.

The V call is TRBV7-2, the J call TRBJ2-5; 14 bases are shared with TRBD2. The CDR3 is 17 residues long. V trimming: 4 bases; J trimming: 3 bases; junction bases outside the gene matches: 7. Germline V gene lookup returns CDR1 SGHTA and CDR2 FQGNSA. The CDR3 sequence is CASSYGGLAGAKETQYF. In DNA form, the CDR3 reads TGTGCCAGCAGCTATGGGGGACTAGCGGGGGCAAAAGAGACCCAGTACTTC.

The chain links TRBV7-2 to TRBJ2-1; 7 bases match TRBD1. The junction had 9 bases not matched to a gene; V was cut back by 8 bases and J by 5 bases. The CDR3 is made up of 14 amino acids. The germline V gene has CDR1 SGHTA and CDR2 FQGNSA. The CDR3 protein is CASGIGTANNEQFF. The CDR3 region has the DNA TGTGCCAGCGGTATCGGGACAGCTAACAATGAGCAGTTCTTC.

The chain employs TRBV5-5 and TRBJ1-2; D may be TRBD1 (5 bases). CDR3 length equals 15 residues. The V and J ends lost 4 bases and 8 bases respectively, with 21 bases between them. Germline V gene lookup returns CDR1 SGHKS and CDR2 YYEKEE (reference sequence). CDR3 loop: CASSPNQDTLGGYTF. The CDR3 DNA follows: TGTGCCAGCAGCCCTAACCAGGACACTCTGGGCGGCTACACCTTC.

This chain uses TRBV2 with TRBJ2-7; D assignment may be TRBD1 or TRBD2 (5 bases each). This CDR3 has 15 amino acids. The germline gives CDR1 SNHLY, CDR2 FYNNEI. Trimming shortened V by 2 bases and J by 4 bases, and 15 bases separated the two germline ends. The CDR3 spells CASSEPRGRMYEQYF. The CDR3 DNA is TGTGCCAGCAGTGAACCCCGGGGCAGGATGTACGAGCAGTACTTC.

The rearrangement links TRBV5-4 to TRBJ2-5, with 10 bases fitting TRBD2. With 4 bases clipped from V and 4 bases from J, the junction kept 4 bases outside the gene matches. The CDR3 is made up of 14 amino acids. Germline loops: CDR1 SGHNT, CDR2 YYREEE (reference sequence). The CDR3 spells CASSPASGGETQYF. CDR3 coding DNA: TGTGCCAGCAGCCCAGCTAGCGGGGGAGAGACCCAGTACTTC. Complete variable domain (other parts from reference TRBV5-4 and TRBJ2-5): ETGVTQSPTHLIKTRGQQVTLRCSSQSGHNTVSWYQQALGQGPQFIFQYYREEENGRGNFPPRFSGLQFPNYSSELNVNALELDDSALYLCASSPASGGETQYFGPGTRLLVL.

J is TRBJ2-1 and V is TRBV14, with D unresolved. The CDR3 totals 13 residues. The V gene's germline CDR1 is SGHDN and CDR2 FVKESK. Trimming shortened V by 4 bases and J by 4 bases, and 8 bases separated the two germline ends. CDR3 DNA: TGTGCCAGCAGCCGACTGTTATACAATGAGCAGTTCTTC. Translation: CASSRLLYNEQFF.

Regarding this clone: The sample contains more than one DNA sequence encoding this CDR3. V usage is TRBV7-2 and J usage is TRBJ1-5, with no clear D. This CDR3 has 14 residues. Germline CDR1 reads SGHTA; CDR2 reads FQGNSA. Trimming removed 0 bases from V and 4 bases from J, with 7 bases in between. The DNA of the CDR3 is TGTGCCAGCAGCTTAGCGGGGTTAAATCAGCCCCAGCATTTT. It codes for CASSLAGLNQPQHF.

J is TRBJ2-1 and V is TRBV10-2; D may be TRBD1 or TRBD2 (5 bases each). The CDR3 spans 14 residues. V shed 2 bases and J shed 7 bases, with 12 bases lying between them. Germline V CDR1 and CDR2: WSHSY, SAAADI. Here the CDR3 DNA reads TGCGCCAGCAGTGAGAGATCGAGGGGTAATGAGCAGTTCTTC. This encodes CASSERSRGNEQFF.

The CDR3 loop reads CASGTGGTDTQYF. The CDR3 DNA reads TGTGCCAGCGGGACAGGGGGCACAGATACGCAGTATTTT. V and J are TRBV6-4 and TRBJ2-3; TRBD1 aligns across 10 bases. Germline values: CDR1 MRHNA, CDR2 SNTAGT. The CDR3 is 13 residues long. Germline trimming cut 8 bases from V and 1 base from J; bases unmatched to any gene: 0.

The chain employs TRBV7-2 and TRBJ2-1; 8 nucleotides align to TRBD2. CDR3 length: 18 residues. Trimming removed 2 bases from V and 1 base from J; junction bases left unmatched: 10. Per the germline V gene, CDR1 is SGHTA and CDR2 is FQGNSA. The CDR3 DNA sequence: TGTGCCAGCAGCTTAAGTGCGAGCGGGAGAGGTTCCTACAATGAGCAGTTCTTC. Its translation: CASSLSASGRGSYNEQFF.

The chain employs TRBV5-5 and TRBJ1-4; D ambiguous. CDR1 SGHKS and CDR2 YYEKEE come from the germline V gene (reference sequence). Trimming stripped 0 bases from V and 8 bases from J, with 8 bases between. This CDR3 is built from 13 residues. The CDR3 sequence: CASSLAATEKLFF. In nucleotides, the CDR3 is TGTGCCAGCAGCTTGGCAGCAACCGAAAAACTGTTTTTT.

The chain has TRBV19 and TRBJ1-1; TRBD1 matches at 8 bases. The CDR3 has 15 residues. The ends lost 5 bases at V and 3 bases at J; junction bases unmatched: 8. CDR1 and CDR2 (germline): LNHDA, SQIVND (reference sequence). Here the CDR3 reads CASSPGTGRDTEAFF. Written as DNA, the CDR3 is TGTGCCAGTAGTCCGGGGACAGGTCGGGACACTGAAGCTTTCTTT. Complete variable domain (other parts from reference TRBV19 and TRBJ1-1): DGGITQSPKYLFRKEGQNVTLSCEQNLNHDAMYWYRQDPGQGLRLIYYSQIVNDFQKGDIAEGYSVSREKKESFPLTVTSAQKNPTAFYLCASSPGTGRDTEAFFGQGTRLTVV.

The chain carries TRBV4-1 and TRBJ2-7; D remains ambiguous. This CDR3 has 13 amino acids. CDR1 MGHRA and CDR2 YSYEKL come from the germline V gene. V lost 1 base and J 3 bases, leaving 7 bases between the germline ends. The CDR3 sequence: CASSQAYIYEQYF. CDR3 DNA: TGCGCCAGCAGCCAAGCTTACATCTACGAGCAGTACTTC.

The rearrangement joins TRBV5-1 to TRBJ2-5; TRBD2 matches at 12 bases. Germline CDR1 is SGHRS and CDR2 is YFSETQ. This CDR3 comprises 18 residues. The ends lost 3 bases at V and 4 bases at J; junction bases unmatched: 13. The CDR3 bases are TGCGCCAGCAGCTATAGACTAGCGGGAGAAATACCCCCAGAGACCCAGTACTTC. Translated, it gives CASSYRLAGEIPPETQYF.

J is TRBJ1-3 and V is TRBV18, with D possibly TRBD1 on 6 matching bases. The length of the CDR3 is 16 residues. The germline gives CDR1 KGHSH, CDR2 LQKENI. Trimming left V 3 bases short and J 0 bases short, with 12 bases between. The CDR3 DNA reads TGTGCCAGCTCACCGAAGGACAGAGGCTCTGGAAACACCATATATTTT. Translating gives CASSPKDRGSGNTIYF.

The chain couples TRBV15 to TRBJ1-2; 9 bases are a match to TRBD1. Germline loops: CDR1 LNHNV, CDR2 YYDKDF (reference sequence). This CDR3 is 13 amino acids long. The V segment lost 5 bases and the J segment 8 bases; nucleotides outside the gene matches: 6. The CDR3 coding sequence is TGTGCCACCAGCGGGACAGGGCGTAGGGGCTACACCTTC. It codes for CATSGTGRRGYTF.

The rearrangement links TRBV2 to TRBJ1-5; D ambiguous. V was clipped by 3 bases and J by 6 bases, with 9 bases between them. This CDR3 comprises 13 residues. Germline V gene data show CDR1 as SNHLY and CDR2 as FYNNEI. CDR3 in DNA: TGTGCCAGCAGTGATAGCGGGGTTCAGCCCCAGCATTTT. This translates into CASSDSGVQPQHF.

This chain links TRBV18 with TRBJ2-7, with 8 nucleotides matching TRBD1. Germline-derived CDR1 and CDR2 are KGHSH and LQKENI. The junction had 9 bases not matched to a gene; V was cut back by 1 base and J by 1 base. The CDR3 runs 17 residues. For the CDR3, the DNA is TGTGCCAGCTCACCACTTCCTGGGACAGGCGTTTCCTACGAGCAGTACTTC. It is translated as CASSPLPGTGVSYEQYF.

The genes are TRBV18 and TRBJ2-7, with 9 bases aligning to TRBD1. After removal of 2 bases from V and 3 bases from J, the junction contained 5 bases not matched to a gene. The CDR3 consists of 15 residues. From germline, CDR1 is KGHSH and CDR2 LQKENI. CDR3 residues: CASSPSWDRDYEQYF. DNA of the CDR3: TGTGCCAGCTCACCATCCTGGGACAGGGACTACGAGCAGTACTTC.

This clone showed up just once. The chain links TRBV6-5 to TRBJ2-1, with 7 bases lining up with TRBD1. CDR3 length: 14 residues. CDR1 and CDR2 from the germline V gene are MNHEY and SVGAGI. J was trimmed by 7 bases and V by 8 bases; bases with no gene match: 11. As DNA, the CDR3 is TGTGCCAGCTGCGAGGGCAGGGGGATTAATGAGCAGTTCTTC. Translating it yields CASCEGRGINEQFF.

The chain recombines TRBV7-3 with TRBJ2-1; TRBD2 aligns across 7 bases. The V segment lost 3 bases and the J segment 1 base; nucleotides outside the gene matches: 3. The CDR3 has 15 residues. In germline, CDR1 is SGHTA, CDR2 FQGTGA. CDR3 DNA: TGTGCCAGCAGCTTCAATAGCGGGTCCTACAATGAGCAGTTCTTC. Residues: CASSFNSGSYNEQFF. The variable domain in full, completed from reference TRBV7-3 and TRBJ2-1, reads GAGVSQTPSNKVTEKGKYVELRCDPISGHTALYWYRQSLGQGPEFLIYFQGTGAADDSGLPNDRFFAVRPEGSVSTLKIQRTERGDSAVYLCASSFNSGSYNEQFFGPGTRLTVL.

The chain employs TRBV28 and TRBJ2-5; D unclear. CDR3 length: 15 amino acids. Germline CDR1 is MDHEN and CDR2 is SYDVKM. V dropped 6 bases and J dropped 2 bases, with 16 bases sitting between them. DNA of the CDR3: TGTGCCAGCAGCGCGCCCGTAAGTCATCAAGAGACCCAGTACTTC. Its translation: CASSAPVSHQETQYF.